The 6 T cell receptor beta chains reported below all come from one sample, sequenced in a study of post-analysis software for immune sequencing data. The antigens for these receptors are not known. Unique molecular identifiers tagged the TCR beta cDNA libraries. TCRdb processed the PCR reads anew with MiXCR; each CDR3 protein has one entry. The repertoire holds around 710,000 distinct CDR3 sequences, with 35% to 55% as singletons. Study results and caveats: Elevated frequency relative to controls characterized 4 or 5 TRBV segments in patients, TRBV5-6, TRBV5-1 and TRBV20-1 among them.

Sequencing was carried out using blood. These receptors were taken from a girl between 5 and 17 years old with multiple sclerosis.

The chain carries TRBV27 and TRBJ1-4; TRBD1 is a possible D gene (5 bases). The CDR3 covers 13 residues. The germline V gene encodes CDR1 MNHEY and CDR2 SMNVEV (reference sequence). V lost 5 bases, J lost 7 bases, and 11 bases lay in between. The CDR3 is CASSVSGLEKLFF. The CDR3 DNA reads as TGTGCCAGCAGTGTCTCGGGGCTTGAAAAACTGTTTTTT.

V and J are TRBV29-1 and TRBJ1-2; 9 positions match TRBD1. J was trimmed by 5 bases and V by 6 bases; bases with no gene match: 4. CDR1 and CDR2 from the germline V gene are SQVTM and ANQGSEA. The length of the CDR3 is 12 residues. DNA for the CDR3: TGCAGCGTGGCGGGACAGGGTTATGGCTACACCTTC. It yields the protein CSVAGQGYGYTF.

This chain joins TRBV9 and TRBJ2-7; 7 bases are a match to TRBD1. Trimming cost V 4 bases and J 3 bases; bases outside gene matches: 4. The CDR3 loop spans 13 amino acids. From germline, CDR1 is SGDLS and CDR2 YYNGEE. The CDR3 coding sequence is TGTGCCAGCAGCACCAGGGACAGCTACGAGCAGTACTTC. Translated: CASSTRDSYEQYF.

This clonotype has a handful of counts. V and J are TRBV29-1 and TRBJ2-7, with TRBD1 identical over 8 bases. The V gene end was trimmed by 5 bases and the J gene end by 5 bases; junction bases not matched to a gene: 14. The CDR3 extends over 15 amino acids. Looked up from germline, CDR1 is SQVTM and CDR2 is ANQGSEA. CDR3 sequence reads: CSVFVGKDRVHEQYF. The CDR3 DNA sequence: TGCAGCGTTTTCGTAGGAAAGGACAGGGTCCACGAGCAGTACTTC.

Details on this clonotype: Sequence at one end of the junction differs from germline and may be a read error. The chain couples TRBV5-1 to TRBJ2-3, with D unresolved. The CDR3 loop spans 11 amino acids. The germline CDR1 and CDR2 sequences are SGHRS and YFSETQ. CDR3 loop: CASGFTDTQYF. In DNA, the CDR3 is TGCGCCAGCGGCTTTACAGATACGCAGTATTTT.

A few counts support this clonotype. The chain combines TRBV20-1 with TRBJ2-5; either TRBD1 or TRBD2 may supply D (6 bases each). V was cut by 5 bases and J by 13 bases, with 20 bases left in between. The CDR3 has 12 residues. The germline V gene encodes CDR1 DFQATT and CDR2 SNEGSKA (reference sequence). CDR3 residues: CSAPGPGVGAYF. As DNA, the CDR3 is TGCAGTGCTCCGGGACCGGGGGTGGGGGCGTACTTC.